What follows are 3 T cell receptor beta chains derived from one specimen sequenced in a study of PD-1 blockade in mismatch repair-deficient tumors. Measured with immunoSEQ multiplex PCR; TCRdb has only the in-frame clones, and not every one. The sample records about 84,000 clones, approximately 84% being singletons. Sequencing was performed on peripheral blood, taken 12 weeks after starting pembrolizumab. All receptors derive from an adult with mismatch repair-deficient cancer.

This clone was detected once. This chain uses TRBV30 with TRBJ2-7; TRBD2 might be the D (6 bases). CDR3 length: 15 residues. Trimming left V 3 bases short and J 6 bases short, with 21 bases between. Looked up from germline, CDR1 is GTSNPN and CDR2 is SVGIG (reference sequence). CDR3 residues: CAWSDGDWGIREQYF. In DNA, the CDR3 is TGTGCCTGGAGCGACGGGGACTGGGGCATCCGCGAGCAGTACTTC.

The chain joins TRBV25-1 to TRBJ1-2, with 7 nucleotides matching TRBD1. The CDR3 spans 14 residues. Germline loops: CDR1 MGHDK, CDR2 SYGVNS. J gave up 5 bases and V 2 bases, and 5 bases lay outside the gene matches. The CDR3 DNA reads as TGTGCCAGCAGTGAACCGGGACAGTTTTATGGCTACACCTTC. It encodes CASSEPGQFYGYTF.

The table lists this clone with a count of one. The rearrangement joins TRBV30 to TRBJ2-7; 11 bases agree with TRBD1. Germline CDR1 is GTSNPN and CDR2 is SVGIG (reference sequence). V shed 0 bases, J shed 6 bases, and the junction held 4 bases outside the gene matches. The CDR3 runs 14 residues. CDR3 sequence reads: CAWSVRTGGGEQYF. For the CDR3, the DNA is TGTGCCTGGAGTGTCAGGACAGGGGGCGGCGAGCAGTACTTC. The complete variable domain, with remaining parts taken from reference TRBV30 and TRBJ2-7, reads SQTIHQWPATLVQPVGSPLSLECTVEGTSNPNLYWYRQAAGRGLQLLFYSVGIGQISSEVPQNLSASRPQDRQFILSSKKLLLSDSGFYLCAWSVRTGGGEQYFGPGTRLTVT.